This T cell receptor beta chain emerged from a study of spatial heterogeneity in lung cancer (dated by TCRdb to between 2017 and 2020). As for the study more broadly: Donors were some 78 patients with early-stage, untreated non-small cell lung cancer from the lung TRACERx cohort. Follow-up PBMC samples were sequenced whenever the samples were available, and the median time to follow-up was around 2 years after resection. More beta-chain than alpha-chain transcripts were consistently detected, likely reflecting higher beta-chain transcript abundance. In the raw uncorrected reads, each unique combination of TCR and UMI appeared on average more than ten times. In non-small cell lung cancer, the study quantitatively compared TCR alpha and beta repertoires across several tumor regions, matched nontumor lung, and blood. Nonsynonymous mutation counts, determined by whole-exome sequencing of tumor tissue, were related to features of the TCR repertoire. Both alpha and beta chains were TCR-sequenced in 200 to 250 tumor regions, approximately 67 matched nontumor lung samples and some 56 PBMC samples obtained at surgery.

The intended sense of this specimen's time point label: blood at routine non-recurrence follow-up after resection. TCR sequencing used whole RNA extracted from tumor and nontumor lung tissue, or from cryopreserved PBMC samples, without cell sorting. Patients were selected for TCR sequencing only if sufficient RNA was available from at least two tumor regions. Libraries were constructed by 5' RACE. Instrument on record: NextSeq 500. To allow correction of PCR and sequencing errors, the TCR library protocol tagged every TCR cDNA molecule with a unique molecular identifier. The authors' analysis ran thus. Decombinator tools were used for TCR identification, UMI-based error correction and CDR3 extraction. Expanded TCRs were defined as those above a frequency of 2 per 1,000, corresponding to the top 1% of the tumor frequency distribution. Rényi diversity was computed with the R vegan package after subsampling each repertoire 100 times to 5,000 TCRs. CDR3 similarity networks were built from amino acid triplet string-kernel similarity, with CDR3s being connected when pairwise similarity was above 0.82. TCRdb itself trimmed the public reads at Q25 with fastp, ran MiXCR and retained productive beta chains. Every distinct CDR3 protein forms one entry, paired with its most common genes and DNA. None of the V and J calls come from the authors' own analysis; TCRdb made them. Across this sample there are 60,000 to 85,000 distinct CDR3 sequences, with nearly 9% seen only once. The biggest ten clones account for 1.9% of the sample.

This clonotype was detected many times. What antigen it recognizes has not been identified. Base qualities are not provided; no much larger clone lies one nucleotide away. Broader findings and caveats from the paper: Confirming at a functional level the hypothesis that regional TCRs recognize regional mutations was considered to require additional single-cell paired TCR alpha and beta sequencing. Only 13 to 15 patients were included in the comparisons of baseline and follow-up blood repertoires. Ubiquitous expanded tumor TCRs were detected in blood more often at tumor resection than at routine follow-up.

This sample comprised PBMCs, obtained at follow-up. The clonotype originates from a female donor with early-stage non-small cell lung cancer.

The CDR3 region reads CASSQQATNEKLFF. The sequenced DNA: TGTGCCAGCAGCCAACAAGCAACTAATGAAAAACTGTTTTTT. The chain uses TRBV7-9 and TRBJ1-4; the D gene assignment is ambiguous. The CDR3, from cysteine to phenylalanine, totals 14 residues. CDR3 DNA is the only sequence kept; it has 42 bases, read in frame from the first base. From the germline V gene (reference sequence), CDR1 is SEHNR and CDR2 is FQNEAQ. V is cut by 5 bases and J by 0 bases, and the space between the germline ends is 7 bases.